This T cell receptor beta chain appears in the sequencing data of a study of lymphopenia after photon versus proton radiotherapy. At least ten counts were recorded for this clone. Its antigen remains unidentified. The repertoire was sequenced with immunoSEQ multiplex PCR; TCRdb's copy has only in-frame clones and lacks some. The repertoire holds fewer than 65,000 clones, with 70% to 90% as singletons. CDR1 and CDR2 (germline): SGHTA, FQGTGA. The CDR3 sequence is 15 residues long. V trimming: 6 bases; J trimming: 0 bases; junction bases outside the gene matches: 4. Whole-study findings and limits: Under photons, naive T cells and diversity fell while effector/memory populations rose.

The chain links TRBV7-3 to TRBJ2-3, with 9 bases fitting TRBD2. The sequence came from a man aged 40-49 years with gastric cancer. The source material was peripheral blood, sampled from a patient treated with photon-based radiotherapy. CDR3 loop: CASSSGSTSTDTQYF. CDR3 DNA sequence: TGTGCCAGCAGTAGCGGGAGTACTAGCACAGATACGCAGTATTTT.